The 13 T cell receptor beta chains below all came from one sample that was sequenced in a study of cytotoxic CD8 clonotypes in ibrutinib-treated CLL. TCRdb's table, derived via immunoSEQ multiplex PCR, lists solely in-frame clones and lacks some. Altogether around 160,000 clones are present, around nine tenths being singletons, with the ten largest covering over 2.5%. The sample was PBMCs, taken at disease progression, from a patient treated with ibrutinib. The receptors derive from a human donor with chronic lymphocytic leukemia.

This sequence joins TRBV9 and TRBJ1-3; a weak D match, TRBD1 (5 bases). Deletions cut 0 bases from V and 4 bases from J, with 11 bases between. Germline CDR1 and CDR2: SGDLS and YYNGEE. The CDR3 runs to 15 residues. Written as DNA, the CDR3 is TGTGCCAGCAGCGTAGAGGGACGCCAGGGAAACACCATATATTTT. Protein sequence: CASSVEGRQGNTIYF.

The genes are TRBV7-8 and TRBJ1-3, with unresolved D. The CDR3 contains 14 residues. Germline CDR1 is SGHVS and CDR2 is FQNEAQ. V lost 3 bases and J lost 2, with 8 bases in between. The CDR3 nucleotides are TGTGCCAGCAGCTTGGCCGGGGCTGGAAACACCATATATTTT. It is translated as CASSLAGAGNTIYF.

The V and J genes are TRBV6-5 and TRBJ1-2; D is perhaps TRBD1 (6 bases). Germline values: CDR1 MNHEY, CDR2 SVGAGI. The CDR3 has 13 amino acids. Trimming took off 4 bases at V and 4 bases at J, with 10 bases between the two ends. CDR3 protein: CASSLDRLYGYTF. The CDR3 DNA is TGTGCCAGCAGTTTGGACAGACTCTATGGCTACACCTTC.

This sequence joins TRBV6-4 and TRBJ2-1; TRBD2 matches 10 bases. The CDR3 has 13 amino acids. The germline CDR1 and CDR2 sequences are MRHNA and SNTAGT. V lost 6 bases to trimming and J lost 7 bases; unmatched junction nucleotides: 3. The CDR3 here is CASRLAGANEQFF. As DNA, the CDR3 is TGTGCCAGCAGGCTAGCGGGAGCTAATGAGCAGTTCTTC.

V is TRBV4-1 and J is TRBJ2-1; 7 nucleotides agree with TRBD1. V trimming: 4 bases; J trimming: 4 bases; junction bases outside the gene matches: 25. Germline-derived CDR1 and CDR2 are MGHRA and YSYEKL. The CDR3 contains 21 residues. The CDR3 sequence: CASSLLPGQLTRTEPYNEQFF. The CDR3 nucleotides are TGCGCCAGCAGCCTGTTACCGGGACAGCTTACCCGCACGGAACCTTACAATGAGCAGTTCTTC.

The rearrangement links TRBV28 to TRBJ2-5, with unresolved D. V lost 7 bases and J lost 2, with 14 bases in between. The CDR3 sequence is 14 residues long. Germline V gives CDR1 MDHEN, CDR2 SYDVKM. The CDR3 is CASIGRLLQETQYF. DNA for the CDR3: TGTGCCAGCATCGGGCGACTCTTACAAGAGACCCAGTACTTC.

Only a few counts were recorded for this clone. The rearrangement joins TRBV23-1 to TRBJ1-1; weak D call: TRBD1 (5 bases). TRBV23-1 is an open reading frame whose function is uncertain. CDR3 length: 14 amino acids. Trimming stripped 0 bases from V and 3 bases from J, with 8 bases between. The CDR3 DNA is TGCGCCAGCAGTCAATCGTCCAGGGACACTGAAGCTTTCTTT. Protein: CASSQSSRDTEAFF.

This chain joins TRBV5-1 and TRBJ2-7; possibly TRBD2 for D (5 bases). Germline loops: CDR1 SGHRS, CDR2 YFSETQ. There are 15 residues in the CDR3. V lost 0 bases to trimming and J lost 0 bases, with 10 bases between them. CDR3 protein: CASSLGKRSSYEQYF. The CDR3 coding sequence is TGCGCCAGCAGCTTGGGGAAGCGGAGCTCCTACGAGCAGTACTTC.

This clone was seen a single time. The chain links TRBV5-1 to TRBJ1-2; D remains ambiguous. This CDR3 is built from 16 residues. The germline gives CDR1 SGHRS, CDR2 YFSETQ. The V end was cut by 4 bases, the J end by 1 base, with 17 bases between. The CDR3 reads CASSGDRAAINYGYTF. CDR3 DNA sequence: TGCGCCAGCAGCGGGGATCGAGCGGCAATTAACTATGGCTACACCTTC.

A remark on this clone: One junction end does not reproduce the germline sequence, and a read error may be involved. V and J are TRBV2 and TRBJ2-3; 10 bases align to TRBD2. This CDR3 comprises 12 residues. Per germline, CDR1 SNHLY and CDR2 FYNNEI. The DNA of the CDR3 is TGTGCCAGCAGTGAAGGAGCGGGAGGGCATTCTTTT. Protein sequence: CASSEGAGGHSF. The full variable domain, rest sourced from reference TRBV2 and TRBJ2-3, is EPEVTQTPSHQVTQMGQEVILRCVPISNHLYFYWYRQILGQKVEFLVSFYNNEISEKSEIFDDQFSVERPDGSNFTLKIRSTKLEDSAMYFCASSEGAGGHSFGPGTRLTVL.

This chain links TRBV20-1 with TRBJ2-1; 7 bases align to TRBD2. CDR3 length equals 11 residues. V lost 3 bases, J lost 12 bases, and 5 bases stayed unmatched. Germline V lookup: CDR1 DFQATT, CDR2 SNEGSKA (reference sequence). The CDR3 reads CSASSGGRQFF. As DNA, the CDR3 is TGCAGTGCTAGTTCAGGCGGGAGGCAGTTCTTC.

This clone was picked up one time. The chain recombines TRBV9 with TRBJ1-2, with D perhaps TRBD1 (6 bases). Trimming took 4 bases from V and 5 from J, leaving 15 bases between them. The CDR3 is made up of 14 amino acids. Germline CDR1 is SGDLS and CDR2 is YYNGEE. CDR3 loop: CASSPLTGAYGYTF. CDR3 nucleotide sequence: TGTGCCAGCAGCCCCCTGACAGGTGCTTATGGCTACACCTTC.

This chain uses TRBV5-4 with TRBJ2-7, with 11 bases that match TRBD2. Per the germline V gene, CDR1 is SGHNT and CDR2 is YYREEE (reference sequence). The CDR3 sequence is 15 residues long. The trim removed 3 bases at V and 3 bases at J, leaving 5 bases unmatched. The CDR3 loop reads CASSSLAGGYYEQYF. CDR3 DNA sequence: TGTGCCAGCAGCTCCCTAGCGGGAGGTTACTACGAGCAGTACTTC. Combining the CDR3 with reference TRBV5-4 and TRBJ2-7 gives the whole variable domain ETGVTQSPTHLIKTRGQQVTLRCSSQSGHNTVSWYQQALGQGPQFIFQYYREEENGRGNFPPRFSGLQFPNYSSELNVNALELDDSALYLCASSSLAGGYYEQYFGPGTRLTVT.